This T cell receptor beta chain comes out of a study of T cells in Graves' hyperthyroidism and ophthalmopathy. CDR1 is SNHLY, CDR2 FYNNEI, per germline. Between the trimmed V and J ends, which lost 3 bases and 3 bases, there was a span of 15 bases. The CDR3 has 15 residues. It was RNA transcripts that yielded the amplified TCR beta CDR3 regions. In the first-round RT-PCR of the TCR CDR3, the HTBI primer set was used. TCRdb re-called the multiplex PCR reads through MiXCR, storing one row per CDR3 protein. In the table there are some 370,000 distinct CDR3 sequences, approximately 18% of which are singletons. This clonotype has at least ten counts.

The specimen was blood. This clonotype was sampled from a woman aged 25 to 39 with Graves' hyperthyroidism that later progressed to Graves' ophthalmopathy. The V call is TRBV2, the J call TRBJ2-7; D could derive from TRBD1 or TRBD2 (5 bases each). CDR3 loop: CASSDVTGPYYEQYF. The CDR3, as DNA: TGTGCCAGCAGTGACGTCACGGGGCCGTACTACGAGCAGTACTTC.